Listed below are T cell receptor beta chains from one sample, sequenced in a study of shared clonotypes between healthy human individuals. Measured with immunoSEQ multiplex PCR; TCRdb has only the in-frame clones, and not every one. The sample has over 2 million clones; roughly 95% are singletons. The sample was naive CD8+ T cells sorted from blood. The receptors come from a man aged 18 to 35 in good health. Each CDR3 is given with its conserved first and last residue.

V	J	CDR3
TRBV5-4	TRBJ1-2	CASSRRGASYGYTF
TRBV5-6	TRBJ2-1	CASSFLGNEQFF
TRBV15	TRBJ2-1	CATSTMFSGLAGVF
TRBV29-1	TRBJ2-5	CSVEEWVSGETQYF
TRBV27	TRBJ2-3	CASSLRRGGKTDTQYF
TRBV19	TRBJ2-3	CASKGRVRTDTQYF
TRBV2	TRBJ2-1	CASRGVAVLNEQFF
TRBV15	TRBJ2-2	CATSRTDEYTGELFF
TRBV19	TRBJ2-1	CASSPSGSSYNEQFF
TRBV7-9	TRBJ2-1	CASSSGLAGHNEQFF
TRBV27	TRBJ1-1	CASSLLQGVTAFF
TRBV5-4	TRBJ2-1	CASRWPGGNEQFF
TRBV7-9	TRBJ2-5	CASSSPDHAATGTQYF
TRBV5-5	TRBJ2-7	CASSSRGGPEQYF
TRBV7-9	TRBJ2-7	CASSPGGVGGSYEQYF